This T cell receptor beta chain was obtained from a study of blood T cell repertoires in COVID-19. Study at large: COVID-19 samples collected from the United States, Italy and Spain covered acute and convalescent phases. In each case, the material was cDNA or gDNA derived from T cells, B-cell-depleted T cells, or PBMCs.

The junction had 12 bases not matched to a gene; V was cut back by 5 bases and J by 3 bases. CDR3 length equals 16 residues. Germline V lookup: CDR1 LNHDA, CDR2 SQIVND (reference sequence). Recruited during active infection, patients (from Seattle) were subsequently followed longitudinally. Methods used by the authors: Cell counts per sample came from amplifying reference gene primers. Assay used: immunoSEQ multiplex PCR; TCRdb lists only in-frame clones, some missing. That table is the source of V, J and clone size, and D and trimming were worked out from the DNA. The sample lists roughly 120,000 clones; 60% to 80% were seen once.

The V and J genes are TRBV19 and TRBJ2-5; 7 bases agree with TRBD1. This TCR was sampled from a man at least 80 years old with COVID-19, enrolled during active disease. Source material: peripheral blood. The CDR3, as DNA: TGTGCCAGTAGTGTTAAAGCAGGGGGTAGCGAAGAGACCCAGTACTTC. Amino acid sequence: CASSVKAGGSEETQYF.